What follows is one TCR beta chain and its context. This clone turned up a few times. Its antigen has not been determined. It has no much larger one-base neighbor in the sample; base qualities were not kept. Based on the germline V gene, the CDR1 and CDR2 sequences are SGHNT and YENEEA. V is pared back by 0 bases and J by 8 bases, with 20 bases lying between the germline termini. Including cysteine and phenylalanine, the CDR3 has 17 amino acids. Only CDR3 DNA is held: 51 bases, read in frame from base 1. The source of the sample is a study of T cell repertoires in ileal Crohn's disease (dated by TCRdb to between 2019 and 2020). At the level of the whole study: The median duration of disease was approximately 8.3 years, and at the time of surgery about a third of patients were active smokers. About half of the patients received postoperative therapy: around ten received thiopurines and 15 to 20 received anti-TNF agents. Every patient underwent surgery because of a complication, which was stricturing disease in around 60% of cases and penetrating disease in about 40%. The TCR repertoire was analysed in about 62 patients with Crohn's disease drawn from a prospective multicentre cohort. M6 samples consisted of neoterminal ileum biopsies collected during postoperative colonoscopy. A Rutgeerts score higher than i0 was the definition used for endoscopic postoperative recurrence. The study was conducted in parallel with a multicentre cohort built to find predictors of early endoscopic recurrence after ileocolonic resection. A total of around 170 mucosal samples from 60 or so patients were sequenced, collected from several sites on the surgical specimen as well as at postoperative endoscopy.

Around 460 nanograms of biopsy DNA per sample were submitted for commercial TCRB immunosequencing. Adaptive Biotechnology amplified the CDR3 regions from genomic DNA with a two-step multiplex PCR designed to control amplification bias. Primers covering every V and J gene segment were used in the first PCR, while barcodes and Illumina adapters were added in the second PCR. CDR3 libraries were sequenced on an Illumina instrument. In the original analysis: The analysis used both the pipelines supplied by the vendor and custom analysis of the raw data in R/Bioconductor with R version 3.3.0. Clonality, which ranges from 0 to 1, was calculated as the inverse of the normalised Shannon entropy across all productive clones. High-frequency clones were defined as the share of the repertoire taken up by the top 100 clones, keeping only clones that passed a 95% confidence test. Repertoire diversity was measured with the Simpson index, and overlap between samples was measured with the Morisita-Horn index. In its TCRdb copy, this immuneACCESS table keeps in-frame sequences only and misses some clones. Where compared with another copy, unresolved V genes explain less than half of these, and the others have no known cause. The V and J calls and clone size are taken from that table; D and trimming were inferred from the DNA. This sample comprises more than 3,500 clones, 70% to 80% of them detected only once. 8.3% of the sample is held by the ten biggest clonotypes.

The time point label for this specimen denotes: neoterminal ileum biopsy at postoperative endoscopy, about 6 months after surgery. Eligible patients were adults with ileal or ileocolonic Crohn's disease who had an indication for ileocolonic resection. Whole ileal mucosal biopsies were kept frozen at -80 degrees C prior to DNA extraction. Genomic DNA was extracted from frozen whole biopsies using a TRizol-based method and was quantified with a NanoDrop 2000 spectrophotometer. Points the paper makes about the study in general: More high-frequency clones were carried by sorted CD8 T cells than by CD4 T cells, suggesting that mucosal expansions were mainly CD8. Only a subgroup of patients, of unstated size, had mucosal CD4 and CD8 T cells sorted and sequenced. A significantly higher proportion of clonal expansions was observed in active smokers at surgery than in non-smokers (about 25% vs 20%, p=0.02). Endoscopic recurrence was linked to a higher percentage of high-frequency clones at surgery, and recurrence occurred in every patient whose clonality exceeded 26.8% (18/57). Within the first year after surgery, the timing of postoperative endoscopy varied, and the median delay was about seven months.

The specimen sequenced was ileal tissue. The TCR was taken from an adult with Crohn's disease. The chain joins TRBV11-3 to TRBJ2-1; tentative D gene TRBD1, with 6 bases matching. This receptor has the CDR3 CASSLDGDGGVGDEQFF. The DNA sequence follows: TGTGCCAGCAGCTTAGATGGGGATGGGGGCGTAGGCGATGAGCAGTTCTTC. Supplemented by the reference TRBV11-3 and TRBJ2-1 proteins around the CDR3, the complete variable domain is EAGVVQSPRYKIIEKKQPVAFWCNPISGHNTLYWYLQNLGQGPELLIRYENEEAVDDSQLPKDRFSAERLKGVDSTLKIQPAELGDSAVYLCASSLDGDGGVGDEQFFGPGTRLTVL.